This paragraph covers one T cell receptor beta chain sequence. As yet, its antigen is unknown. This sample was taken from a study of T cells in tumors after PD-1 blockade. Study in general: Prior checkpoint blockade, systemic immunosuppressant use, or anti-cancer therapy within 4 weeks excluded patients. Mean per blood sample: some 100,000 templates (roughly 21,000-270,000), about 37,000 unique clonotypes. Some patients also took daily vismodegib 150 mg during anti-PD-1 treatment.

The repertoire was sequenced with immunoSEQ multiplex PCR; TCRdb's copy has only in-frame clones and lacks some. The table has some 48,000 clones, 75% to 85% seen once. Trimming pared 4 bases from V and 7 bases from J, leaving 11 bases between. This CDR3 has 13 residues. CDR1 ENHRY and CDR2 SYGVKD come from the germline V gene. Study-wide results and limits: Blood contained about 43% of the tumor's TCR clonotypes.

Sequencing used PBMCs, obtained before anti-PD-1 treatment. This clonotype was obtained from a human donor with basal cell carcinoma. This chain uses TRBV10-3 with TRBJ1-3; D not resolved. CDR3 DNA: TGTGCCATCAGTGTTGGGCCCCGGAACACCATATATTTT. Its translation is CAISVGPRNTIYF.